This T cell receptor beta chain was recovered during a study of blood T cell repertoires in COVID-19. Overall study context: PBMCs, B-cell-depleted T cells, or T cells were the source of the cDNA or gDNA that made up the material.

Assay used: immunoSEQ multiplex PCR; TCRdb lists only in-frame clones, some missing. The table has about 140,000 clones, 60% to 85% seen once. V trimming: 3 bases; J trimming: 4 bases; junction bases outside the gene matches: 5. Germline-derived CDR1 and CDR2 are SGHKS and YYEKEE (reference sequence). The CDR3 spans 14 residues. The TCR comes from a man aged 45 to 65 with acute or convalescent COVID-19. This chain uses TRBV5-5 with TRBJ1-2; 8 positions agree with TRBD1. The sequencing input was peripheral blood. This CDR3 reads CASSWGTGAYGYTF. The CDR3 DNA follows: TGTGCCAGCAGCTGGGGGACAGGCGCCTATGGCTACACCTTC.